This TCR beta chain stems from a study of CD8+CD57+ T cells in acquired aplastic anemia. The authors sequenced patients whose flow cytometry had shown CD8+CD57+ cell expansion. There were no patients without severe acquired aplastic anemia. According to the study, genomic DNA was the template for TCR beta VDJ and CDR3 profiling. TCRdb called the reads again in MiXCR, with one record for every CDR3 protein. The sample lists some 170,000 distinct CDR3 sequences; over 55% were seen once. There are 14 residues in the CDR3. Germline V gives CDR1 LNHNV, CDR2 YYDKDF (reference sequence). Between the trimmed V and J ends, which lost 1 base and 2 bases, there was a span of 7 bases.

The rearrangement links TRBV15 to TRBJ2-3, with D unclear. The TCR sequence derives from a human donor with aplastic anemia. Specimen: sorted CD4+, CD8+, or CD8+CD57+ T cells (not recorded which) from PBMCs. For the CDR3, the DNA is TGTGCCACCAGCAGAGGAACACTCACAGATACGCAGTATTTT. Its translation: CATSRGTLTDTQYF.